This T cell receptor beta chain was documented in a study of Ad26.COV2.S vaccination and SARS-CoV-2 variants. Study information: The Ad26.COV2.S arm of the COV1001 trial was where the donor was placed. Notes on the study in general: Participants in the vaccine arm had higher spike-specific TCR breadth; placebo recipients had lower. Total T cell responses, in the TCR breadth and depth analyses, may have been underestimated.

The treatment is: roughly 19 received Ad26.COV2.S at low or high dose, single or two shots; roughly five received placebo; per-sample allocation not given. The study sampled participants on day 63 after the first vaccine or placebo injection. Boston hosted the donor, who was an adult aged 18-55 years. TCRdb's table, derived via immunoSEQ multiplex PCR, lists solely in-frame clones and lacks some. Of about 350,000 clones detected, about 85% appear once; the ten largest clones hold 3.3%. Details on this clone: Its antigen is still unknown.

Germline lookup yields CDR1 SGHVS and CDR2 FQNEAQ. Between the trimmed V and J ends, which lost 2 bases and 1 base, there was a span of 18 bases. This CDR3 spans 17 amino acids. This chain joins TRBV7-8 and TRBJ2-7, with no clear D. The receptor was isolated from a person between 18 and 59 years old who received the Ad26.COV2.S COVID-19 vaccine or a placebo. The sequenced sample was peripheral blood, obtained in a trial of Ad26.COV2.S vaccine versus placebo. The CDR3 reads CASSLPPAGYGSYEQYF. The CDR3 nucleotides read TGTGCCAGCAGCTTACCCCCGGCAGGCTATGGGTCCTACGAGCAGTACTTC.